This TCR beta chain was captured by sequencing in a study of blood T cells in healthy people across ages. Whole-study results and caveats: As age increased, TCR beta diversity per million T cells fell in a roughly linear fashion.

The germline V gene has CDR1 MNHEY and CDR2 SMNVEV (reference sequence). The CDR3 length is 16 residues. Losses at the gene ends were 0 bases for V and 2 bases for J; bases not matched to a gene: 5. Through a sample-barcoded 5' primer and a J-beta primer mix, a second PCR was run for about 6 to 11 cycles. TCRdb recomputed calls from the 5' RACE reads with MiXCR, one row per CDR3 protein. The table lists about 1 million distinct CDR3 sequences, 45% of them singletons. Each sample used at least 6 million PBMCs. A remark on this clonotype: Its antigen remains unidentified.

The J gene is TRBJ2-7, the V gene TRBV27; 9 nucleotides agree with TRBD2. What was sequenced was blood. The clonotype comes from a woman aged 60-75 years in good health. The CDR3 sequence is CASSLSKGGRAYEQYF. DNA of the CDR3: TGTGCCAGCAGTTTATCGAAGGGCGGGAGGGCCTACGAGCAGTACTTC.